This T cell receptor (beta chain) comes out of a study of T cell responses to AZD1222 COVID-19 vaccine. Method: immunoSEQ multiplex PCR; TCRdb's copy keeps in-frame clones and lacks some. This table has roughly 160,000 clones, 85% to 90% appearing once. Study outcomes and limitations: Baseline seropositivity occurred in only a handful of AZD1222 recipients. Two AZD1222 doses significantly raised spike-specific TCR breadth and depth over controls.

A note on this clone: Its antigen remains unidentified.

The CDR3 is 15 amino acids. CDR1 is SNHLY, CDR2 FYNNEI, per germline. The germline V and J ends were trimmed by 5 bases and 2 bases, with 16 bases remaining between them. The chain links TRBV2 to TRBJ2-7, with D possibly TRBD1 on 6 matching bases. The source is an adult who received the AZD1222 COVID-19 vaccine. Sequencing was performed on peripheral blood, taken 28 days after the second AZD1222 dose. The CDR3 nucleotides read TGTGCCAGCAGTACCGGCATGGGGGCTACCTACGAGCAGTACTTC. This encodes CASSTGMGATYEQYF.